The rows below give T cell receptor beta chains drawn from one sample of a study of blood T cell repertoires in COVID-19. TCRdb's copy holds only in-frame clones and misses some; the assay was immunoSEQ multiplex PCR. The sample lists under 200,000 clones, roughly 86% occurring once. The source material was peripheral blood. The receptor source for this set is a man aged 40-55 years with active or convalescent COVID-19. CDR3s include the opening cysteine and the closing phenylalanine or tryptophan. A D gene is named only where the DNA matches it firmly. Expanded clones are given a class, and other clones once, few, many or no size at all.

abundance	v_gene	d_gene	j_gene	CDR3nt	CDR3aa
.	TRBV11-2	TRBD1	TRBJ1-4	TGTGCCAGCAGCTTAGGGACAGGGGGAAGGGAAAAACTGTTTTTT	CASSLGTGGREKLFF
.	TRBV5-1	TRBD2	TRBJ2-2	TGCGCCAGCAGCTGGGGACTAGCTGACACCGGGGAGCTGTTTTTT	CASSWGLADTGELFF
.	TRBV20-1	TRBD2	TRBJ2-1	TGCAGTGCTAGTCCTCCGCTCTCAACTGGACTAGGGCAGTTCTTC	CSASPPLSTGLGQFF
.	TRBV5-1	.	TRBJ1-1	TGCGCCAGCAGCCTAAAGGGGGGGTTACTAGCTTTCTTT	CASSLKGGLLAFF
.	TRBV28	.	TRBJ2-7	TGTGCCAGCAGTCAGGGAAACTACGAGCAGTACTTC	CASSQGNYEQYF
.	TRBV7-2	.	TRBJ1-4	TGTGCCAGCAGCCTATCAGGGACAACTAATGAAAAACTGTTTTTT	CASSLSGTTNEKLFF
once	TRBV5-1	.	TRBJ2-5	TGCGCCAGCAGCTTCGGAGGAGAGACCCAGTACTTC	CASSFGGETQYF
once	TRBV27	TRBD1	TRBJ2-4	TGTGCCAGCAGTTTATCGGTGAACAGGGGCAAAAACATTCAGTACTTC	CASSLSVNRGKNIQYF
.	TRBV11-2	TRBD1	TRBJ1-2	TGTGCCAGCAGCCGGGAACCCGATGACAGGGGCTTTACCTATGGCTACACCTTC	CASSREPDDRGFTYGYTF
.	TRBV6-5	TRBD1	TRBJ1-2	TGTGCCAGCAGTTTTACTGGACAGGGCTTTGGCTACACCTTC	CASSFTGQGFGYTF
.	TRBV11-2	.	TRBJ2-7	TGTGCCAGCAGCTTACCCAGGGCCTACGAGCAGTACTTC	CASSLPRAYEQYF
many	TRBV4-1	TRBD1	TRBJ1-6	TGCGCCAGCAGCCAAGAAGCTAGACAGGGGGGCTATAATTCACCCCTCCACTTT	CASSQEARQGGYNSPLHF
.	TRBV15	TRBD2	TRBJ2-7	TGTGCCACCAGCAGGTATCTAGCGGGGGCCTACGAGCAGTACTTC	CATSRYLAGAYEQYF
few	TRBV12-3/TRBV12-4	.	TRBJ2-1	TGTGCCAGCAGCCCGGGCAATGAGCAGTTCTTC	CASSPGNEQFF
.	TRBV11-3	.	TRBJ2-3	TGTGCCAGCAGCCCCGGCAGGGGCACAGATACGCAGTATTTT	CASSPGRGTDTQYF
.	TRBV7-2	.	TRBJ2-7	TGTGCCAGCAGCTCTCCGGGACACTACGAGCAGTACTTC	CASSSPGHYEQYF
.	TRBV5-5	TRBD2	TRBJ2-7	TGTGCCAGCAGCTTCCTTGCGTCTCGCCTAGCGGGGGGACCGACCTACGAGCAGTACTTC	CASSFLASRLAGGPTYEQYF
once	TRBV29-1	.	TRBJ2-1	TGCAGCGTTGACGTCCCTCTTGTCAATGAGCAGTTCTTC	CSVDVPLVNEQFF
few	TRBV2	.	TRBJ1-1	TGTGCCAGCAGTCCTACAGGGAGTACTGAAGCTTTCTTT	CASSPTGSTEAFF
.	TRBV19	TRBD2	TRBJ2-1	TGTGCCAGTAGTACCTCTAGCGGGGTAATCAATGAGCAGTTCTTC	CASSTSSGVINEQFF
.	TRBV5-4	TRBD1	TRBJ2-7	TGTGCCAGCAGCTCCACGGGACAGATCCCCTACGAGCAGTACTTC	CASSSTGQIPYEQYF
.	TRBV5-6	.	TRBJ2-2	TGTGCCAGCACCGAAGGGGGTATCGGGACCGGGGAGCTGTTTTTT	CASTEGGIGTGELFF
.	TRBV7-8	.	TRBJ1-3	TGTGCCAGCAGCTTGGCGGGGGGCTCTGGAAACACCATATATTTT	CASSLAGGSGNTIYF
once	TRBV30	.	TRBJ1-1	TGTGGAGCGGGGGCAGGGCGTCCGAACACTGAAGCTTTCTTT	CGAGAGRPNTEAFF
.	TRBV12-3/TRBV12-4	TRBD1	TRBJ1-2	TGTGCCAGCAGTAGGGACAGGGATTATGGCTACACCTTC	CASSRDRDYGYTF
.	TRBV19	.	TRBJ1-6	TGTGCCAGTAGTAAGTCGGCAGGGGAAACACCCCTCCACTTT	CASSKSAGETPLHF
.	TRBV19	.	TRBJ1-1	TGTGCCAGTAGTATTACGCCGGGGTTTGAAGCTTTCTTT	CASSITPGFEAFF
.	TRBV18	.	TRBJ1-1	TGTGCCAGCTCACCAATTCGACTCCAGGGGCAGAACACTGAAGCTTTCTTT	CASSPIRLQGQNTEAFF
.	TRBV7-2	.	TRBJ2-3	TGTGCCAGCAGCTTCCAAACAGGCCCGGATACGCAGTATTTT	CASSFQTGPDTQYF
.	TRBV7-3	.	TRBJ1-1	TGTGCCAGCAGCTTAAATAGGGCAGCGGGGGCTGAAGCTTTCTTT	CASSLNRAAGAEAFF
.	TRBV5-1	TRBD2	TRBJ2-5	TGCGCCAGCAGCCAAGGACTAGCAGAAGAGACCCAGTACTTC	CASSQGLAEETQYF
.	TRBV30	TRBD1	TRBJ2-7	TGTGCCTGGGGCCGACAGGGTGGATTCTACGAGCAGTACTTC	CAWGRQGGFYEQYF
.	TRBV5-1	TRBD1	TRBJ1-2	TGCGCCAGCAGCACCGAGACAGGGAGTATGGATGGCTACACCTTC	CASSTETGSMDGYTF
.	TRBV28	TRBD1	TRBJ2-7	TGTGCCAGCAGTCCCGGGACAGGGACCGAGCAGTACTTC	CASSPGTGTEQYF
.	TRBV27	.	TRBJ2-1	TGTGCCAGCAGTTTAGACAGGCAAGAGCAGTTCTTC	CASSLDRQEQFF
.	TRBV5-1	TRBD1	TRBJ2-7	TGCGCCAGCAGCCTGGGACAGGACCGAGGGGAGCAGTACTTC	CASSLGQDRGEQYF
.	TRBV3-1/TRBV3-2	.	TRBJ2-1	TGTGCCAGCAGCCAAGAGAATCAGGGCTACAATGAGCAGTTCTTC	CASSQENQGYNEQFF
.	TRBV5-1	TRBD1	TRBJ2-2	TGCGCCAGCAGCTGGACAGGAGGGGAGCTGTTTTTT	CASSWTGGELFF
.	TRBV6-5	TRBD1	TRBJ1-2	TGTGCCAGCAGTTACGGCGGGACAGGCTATGGCTACACCTTC	CASSYGGTGYGYTF
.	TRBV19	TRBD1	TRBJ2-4	TGTGCCAGTAGTACCCGGGGACAGGGGTTGGGAAACATTCAGTACTTC	CASSTRGQGLGNIQYF
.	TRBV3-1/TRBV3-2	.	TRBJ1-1	TGTGCCAGCAGCCAAGACAGGGCGGTCACTGAAGCTTTCTTT	CASSQDRAVTEAFF
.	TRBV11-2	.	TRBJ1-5	TGTGCCAGCAGCCCGGGGGGGTATAGCAATCAGCCCCAGCATTTT	CASSPGGYSNQPQHF
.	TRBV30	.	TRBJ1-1	TGTGCCTGGAGGTTAAGCCTGAACACTGAAGCTTTCTTT	CAWRLSLNTEAFF
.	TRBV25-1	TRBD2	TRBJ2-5	TGTGCCAGCAGTGCGCCGGGACTAGTGGGGACCCAAGAGACCCAGTACTTC	CASSAPGLVGTQETQYF
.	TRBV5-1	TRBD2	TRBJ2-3	TGCGCCAGCAGCTTGAGAACAGCGGGGGGGGCAGATACGCAGTATTTT	CASSLRTAGGADTQYF
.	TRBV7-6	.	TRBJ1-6	TGTGCCAGCAGCTTAGACCCGGGCAGGGTTAATTCACCCCTCCACTTT	CASSLDPGRVNSPLHF